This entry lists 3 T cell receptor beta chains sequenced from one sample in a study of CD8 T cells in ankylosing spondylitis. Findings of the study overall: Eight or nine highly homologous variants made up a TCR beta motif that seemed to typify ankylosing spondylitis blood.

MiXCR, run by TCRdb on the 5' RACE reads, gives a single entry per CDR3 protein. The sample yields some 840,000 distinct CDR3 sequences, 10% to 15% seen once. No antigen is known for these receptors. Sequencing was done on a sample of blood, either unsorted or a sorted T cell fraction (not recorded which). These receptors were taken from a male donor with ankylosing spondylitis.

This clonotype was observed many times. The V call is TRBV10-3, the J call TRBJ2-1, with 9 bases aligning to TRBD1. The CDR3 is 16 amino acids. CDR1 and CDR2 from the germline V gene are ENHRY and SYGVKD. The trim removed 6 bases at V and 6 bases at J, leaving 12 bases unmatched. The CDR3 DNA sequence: TGTGCCATCAGCAAGAAGTCCGGGACAGGGACCAATGAGCAGTTCTTC. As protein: CAISKKSGTGTNEQFF.

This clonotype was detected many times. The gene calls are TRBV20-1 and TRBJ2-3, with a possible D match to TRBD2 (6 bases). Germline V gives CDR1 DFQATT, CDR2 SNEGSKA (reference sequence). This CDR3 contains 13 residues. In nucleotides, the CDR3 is TGCGGCCAGACTAGAGGAGGGGAAGATACGCAGTATTTT. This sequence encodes CGQTRGGEDTQYF.

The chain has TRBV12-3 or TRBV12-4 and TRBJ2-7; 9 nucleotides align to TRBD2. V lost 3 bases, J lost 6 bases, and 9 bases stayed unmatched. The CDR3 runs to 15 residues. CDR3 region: CASSFKRGARSEQYF. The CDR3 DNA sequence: TGTGCCAGCAGTTTCAAGCGGGGGGCACGATCCGAGCAGTACTTC.